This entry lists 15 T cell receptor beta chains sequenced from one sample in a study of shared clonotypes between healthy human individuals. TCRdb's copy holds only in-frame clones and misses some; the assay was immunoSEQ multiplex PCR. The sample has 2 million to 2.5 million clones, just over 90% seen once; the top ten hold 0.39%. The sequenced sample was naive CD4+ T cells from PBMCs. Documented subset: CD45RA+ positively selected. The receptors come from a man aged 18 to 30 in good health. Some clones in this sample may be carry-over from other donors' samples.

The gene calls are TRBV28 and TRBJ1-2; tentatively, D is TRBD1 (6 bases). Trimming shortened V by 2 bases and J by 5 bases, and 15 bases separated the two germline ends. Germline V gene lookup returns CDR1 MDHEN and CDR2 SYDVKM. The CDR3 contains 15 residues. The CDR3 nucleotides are TGTGCCAGCAGTTTAGGCCAGGGGTGGGTGTATGGCTACACCTTC. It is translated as CASSLGQGWVYGYTF.

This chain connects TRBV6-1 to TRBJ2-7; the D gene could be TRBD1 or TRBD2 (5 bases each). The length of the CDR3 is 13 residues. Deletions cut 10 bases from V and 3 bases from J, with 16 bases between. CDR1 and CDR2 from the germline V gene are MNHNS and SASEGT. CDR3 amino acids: CATGLGTFYEQYF. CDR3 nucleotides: TGTGCCACCGGACTCGGGACGTTCTACGAGCAGTACTTC.

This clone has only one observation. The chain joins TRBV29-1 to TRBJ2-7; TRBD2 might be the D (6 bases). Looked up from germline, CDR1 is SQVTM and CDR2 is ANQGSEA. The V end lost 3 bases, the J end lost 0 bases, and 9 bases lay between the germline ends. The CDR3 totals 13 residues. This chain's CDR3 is CSVDGRDSYEQYF. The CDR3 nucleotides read TGCAGCGTTGACGGGCGGGACTCCTACGAGCAGTACTTC.

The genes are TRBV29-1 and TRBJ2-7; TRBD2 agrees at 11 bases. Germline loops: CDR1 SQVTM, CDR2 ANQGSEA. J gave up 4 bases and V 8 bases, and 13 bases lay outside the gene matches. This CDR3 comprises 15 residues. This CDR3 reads CSTSIGTSGVYEQYF. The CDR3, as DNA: TGCAGCACGTCAATCGGGACTAGCGGAGTTTACGAGCAGTACTTC.

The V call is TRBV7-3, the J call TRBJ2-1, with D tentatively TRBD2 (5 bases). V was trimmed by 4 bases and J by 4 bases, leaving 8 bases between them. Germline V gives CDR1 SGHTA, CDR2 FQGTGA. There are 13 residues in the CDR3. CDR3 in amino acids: CASSSSIYNEQFF. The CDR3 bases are TGTGCCAGCAGCTCTAGCATTTACAATGAGCAGTTCTTC.

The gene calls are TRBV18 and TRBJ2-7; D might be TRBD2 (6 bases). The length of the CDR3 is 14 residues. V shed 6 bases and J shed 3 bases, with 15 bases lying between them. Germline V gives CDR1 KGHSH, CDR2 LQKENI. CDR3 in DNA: TGTGCCAGCTCCCGGGATAGCGGTGACTACGAGCAGTACTTC. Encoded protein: CASSRDSGDYEQYF.

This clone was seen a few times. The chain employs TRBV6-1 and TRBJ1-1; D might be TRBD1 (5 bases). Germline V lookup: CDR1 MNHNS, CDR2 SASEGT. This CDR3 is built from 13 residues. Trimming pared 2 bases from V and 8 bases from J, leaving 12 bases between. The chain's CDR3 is CASSERDDSEAFF. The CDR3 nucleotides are TGTGCCAGCAGTGAAAGAGACGACAGCGAAGCTTTCTTT.

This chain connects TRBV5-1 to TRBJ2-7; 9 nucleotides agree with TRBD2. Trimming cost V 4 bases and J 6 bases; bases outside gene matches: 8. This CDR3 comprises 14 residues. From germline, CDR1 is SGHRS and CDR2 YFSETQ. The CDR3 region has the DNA TGCGCCAGCAGCCCCCATTCGACTAGCGGCGAGCAGTACTTC. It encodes CASSPHSTSGEQYF.

The CDR3 bases are TGTGCCACCAGCAGGGGGCCTGGGAATGAGCAGTTCTTC. As protein: CATSRGPGNEQFF. V usage is TRBV15 and J usage is TRBJ2-1, with a possible D match to TRBD1 (5 bases). V was shortened by 3 bases and J by 7 bases, with 10 bases between the two germline ends. CDR3 size: 13 residues. The germline gives CDR1 LNHNV, CDR2 YYDKDF (reference sequence).

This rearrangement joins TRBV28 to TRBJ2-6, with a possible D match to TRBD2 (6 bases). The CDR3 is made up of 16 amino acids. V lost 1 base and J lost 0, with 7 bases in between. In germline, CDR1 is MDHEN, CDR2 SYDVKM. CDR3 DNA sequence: TGTGCCAGCAGTTTATTCGGGAGCTCTGGGGCCAACGTCCTGACTTTC. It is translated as CASSLFGSSGANVLTF.

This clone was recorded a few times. CDR3 in amino acids: CASLVQGTNYGYTF. CDR3 coding DNA: TGTGCCAGCCTTGTACAGGGAACTAACTATGGCTACACCTTC. The gene calls are TRBV16 and TRBJ1-2; D might be TRBD1 (6 bases). V dropped 8 bases and J dropped 0 bases, with 13 bases sitting between them. Germline CDR1 KGHSY, CDR2 FQNENV. The CDR3 contains 14 residues.

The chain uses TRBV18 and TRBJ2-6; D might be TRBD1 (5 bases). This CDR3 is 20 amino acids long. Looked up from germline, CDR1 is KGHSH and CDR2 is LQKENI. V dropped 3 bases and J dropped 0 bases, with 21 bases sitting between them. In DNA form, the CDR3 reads TGTGCCAGCTCACCCACGTCCTCTTTTAAGGGGCTCTCTGGGGCCAACGTCCTGACTTTC. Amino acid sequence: CASSPTSSFKGLSGANVLTF.

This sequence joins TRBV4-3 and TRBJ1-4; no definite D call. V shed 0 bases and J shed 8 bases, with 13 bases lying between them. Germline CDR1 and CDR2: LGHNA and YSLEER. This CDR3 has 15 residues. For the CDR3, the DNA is TGCGCCAGCAGCCAAGATTCCCCCGGGGAAGAAAAACTGTTTTTT. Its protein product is CASSQDSPGEEKLFF.

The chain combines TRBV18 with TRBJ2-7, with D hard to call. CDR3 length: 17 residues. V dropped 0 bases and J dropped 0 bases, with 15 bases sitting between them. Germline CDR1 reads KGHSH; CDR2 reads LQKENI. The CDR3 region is CASSPPVGAPSSYEQYF. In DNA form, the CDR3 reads TGTGCCAGCTCACCACCGGTTGGAGCCCCTAGCTCCTACGAGCAGTACTTC.

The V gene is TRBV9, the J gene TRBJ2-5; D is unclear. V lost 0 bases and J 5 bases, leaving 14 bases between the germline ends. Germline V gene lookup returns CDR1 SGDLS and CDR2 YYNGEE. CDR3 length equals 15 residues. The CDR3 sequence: CASSVGVLTGETQYF. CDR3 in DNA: TGTGCCAGCAGCGTAGGCGTTCTCACTGGCGAGACCCAGTACTTC.